Detailed here is one T cell receptor beta chain. The record originates from a study of OX40 agonist ivuxolimab in advanced cancers. Germline-derived CDR1 and CDR2 are SGHDT and YYEEEE. Deletions cut 0 bases from V and 3 bases from J, with 15 bases between. CDR3 length: 16 amino acids. The data were produced by immunoSEQ multiplex PCR, yet TCRdb's version contains in-frame clones alone and is incomplete. Of approximately 76,000 clones in the sample, around nine tenths were seen once. The TCR originated in an adult with an advanced solid tumor such as melanoma, head and neck, liver or kidney cancer. The V gene is TRBV5-6, the J gene TRBJ1-1; D might be TRBD1 (5 bases). The sequencing here drew on CD4+ or CD8+ T cells sorted from blood, taken in a trial of the OX40 agonist ivuxolimab. The CDR3 region is CASSLEGQEWDTEAFF. The CDR3 DNA reads as TGTGCCAGCAGCTTGGAGGGGCAGGAATGGGACACTGAAGCTTTCTTT.